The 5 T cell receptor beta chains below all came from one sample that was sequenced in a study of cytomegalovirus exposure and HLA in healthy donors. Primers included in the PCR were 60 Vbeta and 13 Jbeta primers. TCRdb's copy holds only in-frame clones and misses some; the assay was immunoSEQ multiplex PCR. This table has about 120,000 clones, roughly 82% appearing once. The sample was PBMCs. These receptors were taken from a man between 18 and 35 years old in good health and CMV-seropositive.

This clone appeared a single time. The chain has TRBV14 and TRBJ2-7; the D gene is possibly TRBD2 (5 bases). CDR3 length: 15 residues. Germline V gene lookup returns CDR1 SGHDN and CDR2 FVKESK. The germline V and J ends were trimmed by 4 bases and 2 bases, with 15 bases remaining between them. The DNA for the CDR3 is TGTGCCAGCAGCCGCGGGTGGCCGCTACCCTACGAGCAGTACTTC. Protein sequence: CASSRGWPLPYEQYF. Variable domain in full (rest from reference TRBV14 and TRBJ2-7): EAGVTQFPSHSVIEKGQTVTLRCDPISGHDNLYWYRRVMGKEIKFLLHFVKESKQDESGMPNNRFLAERTGGTYSTLKVQPAELEDSGVYFCASSRGWPLPYEQYFGPGTRLTVT.

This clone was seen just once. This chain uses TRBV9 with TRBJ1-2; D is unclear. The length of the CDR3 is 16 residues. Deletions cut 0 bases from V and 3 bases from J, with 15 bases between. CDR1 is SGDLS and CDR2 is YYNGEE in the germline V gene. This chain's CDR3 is CASSVGALRIDYGYTF. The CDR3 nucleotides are TGTGCCAGCAGCGTAGGGGCTCTCAGGATAGACTATGGCTACACCTTC.

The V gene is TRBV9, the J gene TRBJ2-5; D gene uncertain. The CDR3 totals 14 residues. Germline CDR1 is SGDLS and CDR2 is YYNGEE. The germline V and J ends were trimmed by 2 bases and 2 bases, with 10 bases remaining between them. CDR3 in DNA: TGTGCCAGCAGCGTTGGGCCGGATCAAGAGACCCAGTACTTC. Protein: CASSVGPDQETQYF.

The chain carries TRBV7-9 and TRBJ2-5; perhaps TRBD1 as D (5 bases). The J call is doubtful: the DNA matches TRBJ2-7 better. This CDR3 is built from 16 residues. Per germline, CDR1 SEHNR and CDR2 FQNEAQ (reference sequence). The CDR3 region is CASSLALWQGRNEQYF. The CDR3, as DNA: TGTGCCAGCAGCTTAGCGTTGTGGCAGGGTCGAAACGAGCAGTACTTC.

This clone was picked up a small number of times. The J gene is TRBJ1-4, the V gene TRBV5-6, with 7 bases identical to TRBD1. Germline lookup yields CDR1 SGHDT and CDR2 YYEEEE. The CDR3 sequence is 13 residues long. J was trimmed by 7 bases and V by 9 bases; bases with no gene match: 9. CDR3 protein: CATKRGTAEKLFF. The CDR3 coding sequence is TGTGCCACAAAGAGGGGGACAGCTGAAAAACTGTTTTTT.